This is a list of T cell receptor beta chains from one sample in a study of blood T cells in healthy people across ages. TCRdb ran MiXCR on the 5' RACE reads and lists one entry per CDR3 protein. The profile shows 600,000 to 800,000 distinct CDR3 sequences, around 50% of them singletons. Sequencing input: blood. These receptors all stem from an elderly woman in good health. Each CDR3 is given with its conserved first and last residue. A D gene is named only where the DNA matches it firmly. Clone sizes are given selectively: once, few, many, or a class where the clone is expanded.

>few|TRBV2|.|TRBJ2-6
TGTGCCAGCAGTGTGGACCGACACTCTGGGGCCAACGTCCTGACTTTC
CASSVDRHSGANVLTF
>.|TRBV7-8|.|TRBJ1-6
TGTGCCAGCAGCTTAGAGGGTGTTACCTCACCCCTCCACTTT
CASSLEGVTSPLHF
>.|TRBV20-1|TRBD1|TRBJ2-3
TGCAGTGCTAGAGGGGACAGAGAAGTAGATACGCAGTATTTT
CSARGDREVDTQYF
>.|TRBV9|TRBD1|TRBJ2-7
TGTACCAGCAGCGTAGTCCTGGGACAGGGTGCGTCCGAGCAGTACTTC
CTSSVVLGQGASEQYF
>.|TRBV24-1|.|TRBJ1-5
TGTGCCACCAGGGATTCGGGACAGCCCCAGCATTTT
CATRDSGQPQHF
>many|TRBV27|TRBD1|TRBJ2-7
TGTGCCAGCAGGTCGACAGGGTCCTTTTACGAGCAGTACTTC
CASRSTGSFYEQYF
>.|TRBV27|.|TRBJ2-1
TGTGCCAGCACCCTTTACCAGGACAGACGCAATGAGCAGTTCTTC
CASTLYQDRRNEQFF
>.|TRBV10-3|TRBD1|TRBJ1-2
TGTGCCATCAGGAAGACGGACAGGGAACATGGCTACACCTTC
CAIRKTDREHGYTF
>.|TRBV5-1|.|TRBJ1-5
TGCGCCGGCAGCGTGCAGGTAAATCAGCCCCAGCATTTT
CAGSVQVNQPQHF
>.|TRBV27|.|TRBJ2-3
TGTGCCAGCCGCCCCCTAGGGGAGACAGATACGCAGTATTTT
CASRPLGETDTQYF
>.|TRBV5-4|.|TRBJ2-7
TGTGCCAGCAGCCCGGGACCGGGTAACTACGAGCAGTACTTC
CASSPGPGNYEQYF
>many|TRBV28|TRBD2|TRBJ2-1
TGTGCCAGCAGTCACCCGGGACTAGCGGGGGGCGAGTTCTTC
CASSHPGLAGGEFF
>.|TRBV27|.|TRBJ1-2
TGTGCCAGCAGTGTAGGGAGCGCGGGCTATGGCTACACCTTC
CASSVGSAGYGYTF
>.|TRBV7-9|TRBD1|TRBJ1-2
TGTGCCAGCAGCCCGGGGACAGGGGGCAACGCAAATGGCTACACCTTC
CASSPGTGGNANGYTF
>.|TRBV20-1|.|TRBJ2-1
TGCAGTGCTAGAGAGTTCTTAGAGAGTCGGAATGAGCAGTTCTTC
CSAREFLESRNEQFF
>.|TRBV9|.|TRBJ1-2
TGTGCCAGCAGCTTCCAGGGAGGGGGGAGAGGCTACACCTTC
CASSFQGGGRGYTF
>many|TRBV27|TRBD1|TRBJ2-7
TGTGCCAGCAGTTTTAACAGGGGGGCCTACGAGCAGTACTTC
CASSFNRGAYEQYF
>.|TRBV12-3/TRBV12-4|TRBD2|TRBJ2-2
TGTGCCAGCGGCGCGCGACTAGCATCCGGGGAGCTGTTTTTT
CASGARLASGELFF
>many|TRBV6-6|TRBD1|TRBJ2-7
TGTGCCAGCAGTCGTCCGGGACAGGGTCTCGAGCAGTACTTC
CASSRPGQGLEQYF
>.|TRBV7-9|.|TRBJ2-3
TGTGCCAGCAGCCTTAGGGTCGGAACTCGCACAGATACGCAGTATTTT
CASSLRVGTRTDTQYF
>.|TRBV2|TRBD1|TRBJ1-1
TGTGCCACCGACAGGGACACTGAAGCTTTCTTT
CATDRDTEAFF